A selection of T cell receptor beta chains follows, all from one sample in a study of blood T cell repertoires in COVID-19. The repertoire was sequenced with immunoSEQ multiplex PCR; TCRdb's copy has only in-frame clones and lacks some. The repertoire consists of around 68,000 clones, with approximately 79% occurring once and the leading ten covering around 15%. Sample: peripheral blood. The receptors were gathered from a man older than 75 with active COVID-19. Each CDR3 is given with its conserved first and last residue. A D gene is named only where the DNA matches it firmly.

d_gene,v_gene,j_gene,CDR3aa
NA,TRBV4-3,TRBJ1-2,CASSQGGQNYGYTF
TRBD2,TRBV25-1,TRBJ2-3,CASRAGDVDTQYF
NA,TRBV7-2,TRBJ1-3,CASSLTPDSGNTIYF
TRBD1,TRBV7-2,TRBJ2-7,CASSPDRVKNEQYF
TRBD1,TRBV7-3,TRBJ2-1,CASSSGTGANEQFF
NA,TRBV6-6,TRBJ2-6,CASSRQVSHSGANVLTF
NA,TRBV2,TRBJ2-2,CASSEQLTELTGELFF
TRBD1,TRBV5-4,TRBJ2-1,CASSLGGQNNEQFF
NA,TRBV27,TRBJ1-5,CASSLRGHQPQHF
NA,TRBV13,TRBJ2-1,CASSLVRGTTYNEQFF
NA,TRBV6-4,TRBJ2-3,CASSREYSSPDTQYF
TRBD2,TRBV9,NA,CASSVAPSGISYEQYF
NA,TRBV6-4,TRBJ1-1,CASKVLPSYTEAFF
NA,TRBV5-1,TRBJ2-6,CASSPQPVSGANVLTF
NA,TRBV1,TRBJ2-5,CTSSLTQWSEETQYF
NA,TRBV5-1,TRBJ2-7,CASTRQDHPYEQYF
TRBD2,TRBV5-4,TRBJ2-2,CASSPRTSGKGAGELFF
NA,TRBV6-5,TRBJ2-7,CASSSSGYIGEQYF
NA,TRBV6-5,TRBJ2-7,CASSTTQVSINEQYF
NA,TRBV6-4,TRBJ2-7,CASLEEIYEQYF
TRBD1,TRBV5-1,TRBJ1-2,CASTRTGTGEFGYTF
TRBD2,TRBV19,TRBJ2-7,CASSTRGSGVSDYEQYF
NA,TRBV7-8,TRBJ1-5,CASSLVGEGQPQHF
TRBD2,TRBV5-1,TRBJ2-3,CASSPLTSGGSTDTQYF
NA,TRBV27,TRBJ1-2,CASSKQQGYGYTF
NA,TRBV7-8,TRBJ1-1,CASSLGQNTEAFF
NA,TRBV29-1,TRBJ1-6,CSIGVSYNSPLHF
NA,TRBV11-2,TRBJ1-4,CASSLVRGRGEKLFF
TRBD2,TRBV4-3,TRBJ2-1,CASSRPLASGEYEQFF
NA,TRBV4-2,TRBJ2-2,CASSHGRGGTGELFF
TRBD2,TRBV2,TRBJ2-5,CASSEFGLAGDLQETQYF
TRBD2,TRBV3-1/TRBV3-2,TRBJ2-3,CASSLHSGVGTDTQYF
TRBD2,TRBV3-1/TRBV3-2,TRBJ2-7,CASSQYGGCGGSTYEQYF
NA,TRBV15,TRBJ1-5,CATSRGPGVNQPQHF
NA,TRBV7-9,TRBJ1-1,CASSLSTGYTEAFF
TRBD1,TRBV29-1,TRBJ1-1,CSVEDRDRSTEAFF
NA,TRBV24-1,TRBJ2-5,CATSDRTEETQYF
NA,TRBV7-8,TRBJ1-4,CASSPGLSTNEKLFF
TRBD1,TRBV19,TRBJ1-2,CASRADRVNYGYTF
NA,TRBV7-8,TRBJ2-5,CASSLSIGETQYF
NA,TRBV5-1,TRBJ1-1,CASSFRGQQNTEAFF
NA,TRBV19,TRBJ2-2,CASSSDRGGLGELFF
NA,TRBV9,TRBJ1-6,CASSTPQGNSPLHF
NA,TRBV19,TRBJ2-1,CASNAPLAINEQFF
NA,TRBV6-5,TRBJ1-1,CASSYGAKYEAFF
NA,TRBV7-9,TRBJ2-3,CASSSQTGRADTQYF
TRBD1,TRBV30,TRBJ1-2,CAWSSGTGGYGYTF
NA,TRBV30,TRBJ1-1,CAWSLFGGTQNTEAFF
TRBD1,TRBV2,TRBJ1-5,CASSTSGTGNQPQHF
NA,TRBV5-1,TRBJ2-1,CASGRRGAGGVNEQFF
TRBD1,TRBV11-2,TRBJ1-2,CASSLGSGGLSYGYTF
TRBD1,TRBV6-2/TRBV6-3,TRBJ2-5,CASSPSRQGRSQETQYF
TRBD1,TRBV24-1,TRBJ1-5,CATSEGFLVGGQESYYSNQPQHF
TRBD1,TRBV5-1,TRBJ1-6,CASSLDRGDNSPLHF
TRBD2,TRBV30,TRBJ2-3,CAWSATSGGFDMYF